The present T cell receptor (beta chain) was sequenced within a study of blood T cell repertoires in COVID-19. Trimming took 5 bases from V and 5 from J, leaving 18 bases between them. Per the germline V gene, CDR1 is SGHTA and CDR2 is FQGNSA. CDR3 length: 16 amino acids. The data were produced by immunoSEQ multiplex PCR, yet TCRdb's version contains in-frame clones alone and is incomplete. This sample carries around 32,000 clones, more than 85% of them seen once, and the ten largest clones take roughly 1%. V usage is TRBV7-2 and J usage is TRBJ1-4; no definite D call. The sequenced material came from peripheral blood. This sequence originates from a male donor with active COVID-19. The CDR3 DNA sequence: TGTGCCAGCAGCCCCACCCCTGCCCCTGGCAATGAAAAACTGTTTTTT. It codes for CASSPTPAPGNEKLFF.